The clone carrying this T cell receptor (beta chain) was counted between two and nine times. Its matching antigen is unknown. CDR1 and CDR2 from the germline V gene are MNHEY and SVGAGI. Deletions cut 5 bases from V and 6 bases from J, with 14 bases between. CDR3 length: 14 amino acids. This specimen belongs to a study of T cell repertoires in cytomegalovirus infection. Study background: Matching HLA type, along with CMV infection, was indicated by public TCR beta signatures.

TCRdb itself ran the reads through MiXCR, one entry per CDR3 protein. The sample holds about 300,000 distinct CDR3 sequences, roughly 9.3% seen once. Findings of the study overall: CMV-specific HLA-C-restricted TCR beta clonotypes dominated the ex vivo response. Cumulated frequencies of public TCR beta families served to identify carriers of CMV plus the relevant HLA.

The rearrangement uses TRBV6-5 and TRBJ1-5; tentative D call: TRBD1 (5 bases). This TCR derives from a human donor in good health (CMV status not recorded). Some clones in this sample may be carry-over from other donors' samples. Sequenced input: PBMCs. The CDR3 region is CASSPSTGTQPQHF. In nucleotides, the CDR3 is TGTGCCAGCAGTCCATCAACAGGTACTCAGCCCCAGCATTTT.